Listed below are T cell receptor beta chains from one sample, sequenced in a study of blood T cell repertoires in COVID-19. Clones were sequenced by immunoSEQ multiplex PCR, and TCRdb holds only the in-frame ones, with some missing. The sample includes 200,000 to 250,000 clones, about nine tenths of them seen just once. Input material: PBMCs or T cells enriched from blood (not recorded which). The receptors come from a man aged 45-65 years who had been exposed to COVID-19. Each CDR3 is given with its conserved first and last residue.

j_call v_call cdr3_aa
TRBJ1-4 TRBV28 CASNHIGHSNEKLFF
TRBJ2-2 TRBV3-1/TRBV3-2 CASSPRTGVSTGELFF
TRBJ2-7 TRBV29-1 CSALAGGYEQYF
TRBJ1-5 TRBV10-3 CAISKALMGAGDQPQHF
TRBJ2-1 TRBV11-3 CASSAPLRLAGSNEQFF
TRBJ2-1 TRBV28 CASSSLPQRGNLYNEQFF
TRBJ1-2 TRBV4-1 CASSPRFGGMDYGYTF
TRBJ2-3 TRBV5-1 CASSFSGRITDTQYF
TRBJ2-1 TRBV7-3 CASSTLGLAGYNEQFF
TRBJ2-3 TRBV19 CARIDRRLADTQYF
TRBJ1-1 TRBV6-5 CASQGGMNTEAFF
TRBJ1-5 TRBV2 CASSVRTGDQPQHF
TRBJ2-1 TRBV11-1 CASSLGRDSYNEQFF
TRBJ2-1 TRBV3-1/TRBV3-2 CASSLDRGSYNEQFF
TRBJ1-4 TRBV28 CASSRGREKLFF
TRBJ1-6 TRBV5-1 CASSLGTGVGSPLHF
TRBJ2-2 TRBV24-1 CATSDFGHTGELFF
TRBJ2-5 TRBV4-2 CASSQVPGQGTQETQYF
TRBJ1-2 TRBV11-3 CASSGRVYGYTF
TRBJ1-4 TRBV24-1 CATSERTGEHGLKEKLFF
TRBJ1-5 TRBV19 CASTGNRNQPQHF
TRBJ2-1 TRBV2 CASSVARGYNEQFF
TRBJ1-6 TRBV28 CASSPPWGVWTGSSYNSPLHF
TRBJ2-2 TRBV2 CASTGQFTTGELFF
TRBJ2-7 TRBV5-1 CASRTDNYEQYF
TRBJ1-1 TRBV11-3 CASSAGMLPEAFF
TRBJ1-2 TRBV29-1 CSVLEVESYGYTF
TRBJ2-1 TRBV24-1 CATSDPAGEANEQFF
TRBJ2-2 TRBV11-2 CASSPGRAIGELFF
TRBJ1-4 TRBV9 CATPWTATNEKLFF
TRBJ2-3 TRBV5-4 CASSLVGQNTDTQYF
TRBJ2-1 TRBV24-1 CATSDVRGGWNEQFF
TRBJ2-3 TRBV30 CAWDYGSTDTQYF
TRBJ2-1 TRBV5-1 CASRTDSLNEQFF
TRBJ1-5 TRBV10-3 CAISAQGAQPQHF
TRBJ1-2 TRBV6-2/TRBV6-3 CASSGTGGNYGYTF
TRBJ1-2 TRBV28 CASRKDRNYGYTF
TRBJ1-2 TRBV3-1/TRBV3-2 CASSSLVDQGNGYTF
TRBJ2-5 TRBV7-9 CASSLGGWETQYF
TRBJ1-1 TRBV5-1 CASSPRPGNTEAFF
TRBJ1-3 TRBV4-1 CASSLTGLGNTIYF
TRBJ2-1 TRBV2 CASSGLEFYNEQFF
TRBJ2-5 TRBV7-9 CASSFPETQYF
TRBJ1-1 TRBV28 CASSLWTGQAEAFF
TRBJ1-2 TRBV5-1 CASSFSQGRAVDYTF
TRBJ1-1 TRBV7-9 CASSFRSDTAEAFF
TRBJ1-6 TRBV7-2 CASSRRQGSTSYNSPLHF
TRBJ2-3 TRBV28 CASSLAPQAGADTQYF
TRBJ1-5 TRBV5-6 CASSSGQANQPQHF
TRBJ2-3 TRBV7-8 CASSPGLGEYF
TRBJ2-1 TRBV5-1 CASSLASLAGADEQFF
TRBJ1-2 TRBV12-5 CASGFYGGYTF
TRBJ2-3 TRBV5-1 CASSSGQGRTDTQYF